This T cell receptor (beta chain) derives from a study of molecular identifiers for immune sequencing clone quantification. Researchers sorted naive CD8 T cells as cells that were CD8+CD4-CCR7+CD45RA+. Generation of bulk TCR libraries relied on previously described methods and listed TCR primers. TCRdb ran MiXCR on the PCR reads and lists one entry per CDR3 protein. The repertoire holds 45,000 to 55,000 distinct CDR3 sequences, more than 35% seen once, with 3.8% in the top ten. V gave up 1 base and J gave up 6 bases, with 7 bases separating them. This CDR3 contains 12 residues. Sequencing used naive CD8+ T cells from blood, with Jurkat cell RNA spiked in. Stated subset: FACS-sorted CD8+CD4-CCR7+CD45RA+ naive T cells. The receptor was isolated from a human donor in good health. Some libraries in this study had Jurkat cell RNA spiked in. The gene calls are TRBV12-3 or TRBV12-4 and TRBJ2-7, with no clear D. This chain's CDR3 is CASSLDGLEQYF. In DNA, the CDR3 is TGTGCCAGCAGTTTAGATGGGCTCGAGCAGTACTTC.